This is a list of T cell receptor beta chains from one sample in a study of cytomegalovirus exposure and HLA in healthy donors. The protocol was immunoSEQ multiplex PCR, while the TCRdb copy is restricted to in-frame clones and leaves out a portion. The sample records almost 65,000 clones, 75% to 90% being singletons. Sequencing used PBMCs. All receptors come from a woman younger than 30 in good health and CMV-seronegative. Both conserved end residues are trimmed from each CDR3. The D gene is left open where the match is weak. Size is stated for part of the rows, as once, few or many counts, or as a class when the clone is expanded.

TRBD1	TRBJ2-3	TRBV7-2	medium-sized	ASSARQGGDTDTQY
TRBD1	TRBJ1-1	TRBV4-3	.	ASSQAPRDRGRGNTEAF
TRBD2	TRBJ2-2	TRBV6-5	once	ASSYSGTSGTGELF
TRBD2	TRBJ2-4	TRBV4-1	.	ASSPKVLAGNIQY
.	TRBJ1-6	TRBV15	.	ATSRDRAGGSPLH
TRBD2	TRBJ2-2	TRBV5-1	once	ASSLELADTGELF
TRBD1	TRBJ2-6	TRBV7-3	.	ARETGPLGGANVLT
TRBD1	TRBJ2-5	TRBV29-1	.	SVEIQGRQETQY
.	TRBJ1-1	TRBV4-2	few	ASSREANTEAF
.	TRBJ2-7	TRBV10-1	few	ASSELRSYEQY
TRBD1	TRBJ1-2	TRBV19	.	ASRFGTVGSYGYT
.	TRBJ1-2	TRBV5-1	.	ASSAAGSYGYT
TRBD2	TRBJ2-3	TRBV2	.	ARSSTSGNSDTQY
.	TRBJ2-3	TRBV5-8	.	ASSSSTDTQY
TRBD1	TRBJ1-5	TRBV10-3	.	AISDPGQVSNQPQH
TRBD2	TRBJ2-1	TRBV28	.	ASGGRRDPSSYNEQF
TRBD1	TRBJ2-2	TRBV28	.	ASTKQGSRRGTGELF
TRBD2	TRBJ2-1	TRBV9	.	ASSVGGGRAYNEQF
TRBD2	TRBJ2-7	TRBV10-1	.	ATQQGLATRLY
.	TRBJ2-1	TRBV20-1	.	SLVGNEQF
.	TRBJ2-7	TRBV7-9	.	ASSPPRNAGTYEPEQY
TRBD1	TRBJ1-4	TRBV5-1	.	ASSGGTGGEKLF
.	TRBJ2-3	TRBV2	.	ASRRETDTQY
TRBD2	TRBJ2-5	TRBV7-8	.	ASSFLAGLGETQY
TRBD1	TRBJ2-3	TRBV7-9	.	ASSRTGEVDTQY
.	TRBJ2-3	TRBV4-2	.	ASSQDPRLLTDTQY
TRBD1	TRBJ1-4	TRBV2	.	AGQDRAGEKLF
.	TRBJ1-1	TRBV5-4	.	ASSLVGPGETEAF
TRBD1	TRBJ1-4	TRBV27	.	ASSFAGGATNEKLF
.	TRBJ2-1	TRBV4-1	.	ASSQASNEQF
TRBD1	TRBJ2-7	TRBV5-6	.	ASSSGTDYEQY
TRBD2	TRBJ2-3	TRBV6-1	.	ASSEGRATDTQY
TRBD1	TRBJ1-4	TRBV7-8	.	ASRENRGRGEKLF
TRBD2	TRBJ2-1	TRBV2	once	ASGGTSGRVHGGNEQF
.	TRBJ1-4	TRBV27	.	ASSGVGLHEKLF